The 32 T cell receptor beta chains below come from one sample, sequenced in a study of T cells after yellow fever vaccination. One entry per CDR3 protein results from TCRdb running MiXCR on the 5' RACE reads. The table shows 300,000 or so distinct CDR3 sequences, with around 3.9% occurring only once. Sample: PBMCs, taken 5 days after the yellow fever booster vaccination. The source of these receptors is a man younger than 35 who received the YFV17D yellow fever vaccine.

This clonotype was seen at least ten times. The chain employs TRBV4-2 and TRBJ2-7; either TRBD1 or TRBD2 may supply D (6 bases each). CDR1 is LGHNA, CDR2 YNFKEQ, per germline. This CDR3 comprises 15 residues. V was pared by 1 base and J by 1 base, with 11 bases between. This CDR3 is CASSQVWGASYEQYF. The CDR3, as DNA: TGTGCCAGCAGCCAAGTTTGGGGGGCATCCTACGAGCAGTACTTC.

This clonotype turned up a few times. One end of the junction fails to match germline, which may point to a read error. The genes are TRBV19 and TRBJ2-6; D gene uncertain. Germline CDR1 and CDR2: LNHDA and SQIVND (reference sequence). The CDR3 has 12 residues. The CDR3 DNA reads as TGTGCCAGCCCCCAAGGGCAAGCCGTCCTGACCTTC. Its translation is CASPQGQAVLTF.

This clonotype was counted only a few times. Germline and junction disagree at one end, which may indicate a read error. The chain employs TRBV18 and TRBJ1-4; 12 nucleotides match TRBD1. The CDR3 runs 18 residues. CDR1 is KGHSH and CDR2 is LQKENI in the germline V gene. This chain's CDR3 is CASSFSPGTGGPNEKVFF. CDR3 nucleotides: TGTGCCAGCTCATTCTCCCCCGGGACAGGGGGCCCTAATGAAAAAGTGTTTTTT.

This clonotype was counted a few times. The chain recombines TRBV20-1 with TRBJ1-1; possible D gene TRBD1, 6 bases. The CDR3 totals 13 residues. Germline CDR1 and CDR2: DFQATT and SNEGSKA (reference sequence). Trimming stripped 3 bases from V and 4 bases from J, with 12 bases between. In nucleotides, the CDR3 is TGCAGTGCTAGTAACAGGGTGGGCACTGAAGCTTTCTTT. This translates into CSASNRVGTEAFF.

This clonotype was counted many times. The chain links TRBV7-8 to TRBJ2-1; 9 nucleotides agree with TRBD1. The germline gives CDR1 SGHVS, CDR2 FQNEAQ. J lost 2 bases, V lost 0 bases, and 2 bases had no gene match. The CDR3 is made up of 16 amino acids. This CDR3 is CASSLARQGAYNEQFF. CDR3 in DNA: TGTGCCAGCAGCTTAGCCCGACAGGGGGCCTACAATGAGCAGTTCTTC.

There are many counts of this clonotype. This chain uses TRBV7-9 with TRBJ2-1; the D is unclear. V lost 3 bases and J lost 7, with 4 bases in between. Per germline, CDR1 SEHNR and CDR2 FQNEAQ (reference sequence). CDR3 length equals 11 residues. CDR3 nucleotides: TGTGCCAGCAGCTTGCAAAATGAGCAGTTCTTC. It encodes CASSLQNEQFF.

This clonotype was seen more than once but under ten times. The chain carries TRBV5-4 and TRBJ2-5; perhaps TRBD2 as D (5 bases). Deletions cut 0 bases from V and 2 bases from J, with 11 bases between. CDR1 and CDR2 from the germline V gene are SGHNT and YYREEE (reference sequence). CDR3 length: 15 residues. Here the CDR3 reads CASSLALTGQETQYF. CDR3 nucleotide sequence: TGTGCCAGCAGCTTGGCCTTGACGGGACAAGAGACCCAGTACTTC. Full variable domain (rest looked up from reference TRBV5-4 and TRBJ2-5): ETGVTQSPTHLIKTRGQQVTLRCSSQSGHNTVSWYQQALGQGPQFIFQYYREEENGRGNFPPRFSGLQFPNYSSELNVNALELDDSALYLCASSLALTGQETQYFGPGTRLLVL.

The V gene is TRBV18, the J gene TRBJ2-1; D not resolved. With 3 bases removed from V and 7 bases from J, the gap between germline ends came to 13 bases. The CDR3 has 14 amino acids. Germline V gene data show CDR1 as KGHSH and CDR2 as LQKENI. This CDR3 reads CASSPRGWSNEQFF. CDR3 coding DNA: TGTGCCAGCTCACCCCGAGGTTGGAGTAATGAGCAGTTCTTC.

The chain joins TRBV18 to TRBJ2-1; 7 bases map to TRBD2. Germline V CDR1 and CDR2: KGHSH, LQKENI. CDR3 length: 17 residues. V lost 1 base, J lost 1 base, and 7 bases stayed unmatched. CDR3: CASSPRRRGRSYNEQFF. The CDR3 DNA reads TGTGCCAGCTCACCACGGCGGCGGGGGAGGTCCTACAATGAGCAGTTCTTC.

This clonotype was seen a few times. The rearrangement links TRBV20-1 to TRBJ1-1, with D possibly TRBD1 on 6 matching bases. Germline CDR1 and CDR2: DFQATT and SNEGSKA (reference sequence). The CDR3 contains 12 residues. The ends were cut back, 8 bases at V and 1 base at J, with 11 bases in the middle. CDR3 sequence reads: CSTPGENTEAFF. CDR3 coding DNA: TGCAGTACCCCAGGGGAGAACACTGAAGCTTTCTTT.

The chain is built from TRBV20-1 and TRBJ2-3; 10 nucleotides match TRBD2. Trimming at V came to 4 bases and at J to 2 bases, leaving 12 bases not matched to a gene. CDR1 and CDR2 (germline): DFQATT, SNEGSKA (reference sequence). This CDR3 comprises 17 residues. The CDR3 region has the DNA TGCAGTGCTACCCCTGGTACTCTAGCGGGGGCCACAGATACGCAGTATTTT. This translates into CSATPGTLAGATDTQYF.

This clonotype was found many times. The V and J genes are TRBV7-9 and TRBJ1-1, with D unclear. V dropped 3 bases and J dropped 5 bases, with 7 bases sitting between them. CDR3 length equals 12 residues. The germline V gene has CDR1 SEHNR and CDR2 FQNEAQ (reference sequence). CDR3 in DNA: TGTGCCAGCAGCTTGCTGGGGACTGAAGCTTTCTTT. Protein: CASSLLGTEAFF.

The CDR3 region has the DNA TGTGCCACCAGCAGATTCCCAGGGGGCTGGGAAAAACTGTTTTTT. This translates into CATSRFPGGWEKLFF. The chain employs TRBV15 and TRBJ1-4; 8 bases map to TRBD1. V gave up 2 bases and J gave up 8 bases; unmatched junction bases: 7. From germline, CDR1 is LNHNV and CDR2 YYDKDF (reference sequence). The length of the CDR3 is 15 residues. Full variable domain (outside the CDR3, taken from reference TRBV15 and TRBJ1-4): DAMVIQNPRYQVTQFGKPVTLSCSQTLNHNVMYWYQQKSSQAPKLLFHYYDKDFNNEADTPDNFQSRRPNTSFCFLDIRSPGLGDTAMYLCATSRFPGGWEKLFFGSGTQLSVL.

This clonotype was recorded many times. V and J are TRBV12-3 or TRBV12-4 and TRBJ2-3, with a weak D call TRBD1 (6 bases). The CDR3 extends over 15 amino acids. V gave up 6 bases and J gave up 1 base, with 14 bases separating them. In nucleotides, the CDR3 is TGTGCCAGCAGGTGGGACACCCAGGGCACAGATACGCAGTATTTT. Its protein is CASRWDTQGTDTQYF.

This clonotype has just a few counts. The chain is built from TRBV7-8 and TRBJ2-5; 8 bases match TRBD2. Germline V gene lookup returns CDR1 SGHVS and CDR2 FQNEAQ. V shed 0 bases, J shed 4 bases, and the junction held 10 bases outside the gene matches. This CDR3 contains 17 residues. CDR3 sequence (DNA): TGTGCCAGCAGCTTAGCGGGTCAACGGGGGGGCGTAGAGACCCAGTACTTC. It codes for CASSLAGQRGGVETQYF.

This clonotype was counted a few times. The J gene is TRBJ2-5, the V gene TRBV14; 10 bases are shared with TRBD2. J lost 2 bases, V lost 0 bases, and 12 bases had no gene match. CDR1 and CDR2 from the germline V gene are SGHDN and FVKESK. There are 19 residues in the CDR3. The CDR3 sequence is CASSQEGQAGGQIQETQYF. The DNA of the CDR3 is TGTGCCAGCAGCCAAGAAGGCCAAGCGGGGGGGCAAATTCAAGAGACCCAGTACTTC.

This clonotype has more than one count but fewer than ten. The gene calls are TRBV6-1 and TRBJ2-7, with no clear D. Germline V gene data show CDR1 as MNHNS and CDR2 as SASEGT. Trimming took off 3 bases at V and 0 bases at J, with 6 bases between the two ends. This CDR3 has 13 residues. The CDR3 nucleotides are TGTGCCAGCAGTGACAGTGTCTCCTACGAGCAGTACTTC. It translates to CASSDSVSYEQYF.

This clonotype was recorded a few times. V and J are TRBV10-3 and TRBJ1-4; D uncertain. Trimming stripped 4 bases from V and 5 bases from J, with 8 bases between. The V gene's germline CDR1 is ENHRY and CDR2 SYGVKD. The CDR3 totals 13 residues. The CDR3, as DNA: TGTGCCATCAGTGTTCGGGGAAATGAAAAACTGTTTTTT. Protein: CAISVRGNEKLFF.

In its sample, this clonotype was seen a few times. In nucleotides, the CDR3 is TGTGCCATCAGTGAGTCTAACAACCTGGGTTCCTATGGCTACACCTTC. Amino acid sequence: CAISESNNLGSYGYTF. This chain connects TRBV10-3 to TRBJ1-2; the D is unclear. V was trimmed by 0 bases and J by 4 bases, leaving 15 bases between them. The CDR3 spans 16 residues. Germline values: CDR1 ENHRY, CDR2 SYGVKD.

This clonotype was observed a few times. The genes are TRBV5-1 and TRBJ1-3; D is undetermined. The germline V gene encodes CDR1 SGHRS and CDR2 YFSETQ. The V gene lost 0 bases and the J gene lost 0 bases, with 10 bases spanning the gap. The CDR3 extends over 16 amino acids. The DNA of the CDR3 is TGCGCCAGCAGCTTGGGCACTACGAGCTCTGGAAACACCATATATTTT. This gives the protein CASSLGTTSSGNTIYF.

This clonotype was counted between two and nine times. The rearrangement links TRBV7-6 to TRBJ2-5; D gene unclear. Trimming removed 4 bases from V and 5 bases from J, with 8 bases in between. CDR3 length equals 12 residues. Germline CDR1 is SGHVS and CDR2 is FNYEAQ. CDR3 amino acids: CASSSLSETQYF. The DNA of the CDR3 is TGTGCCAGCAGCTCTCTCTCGGAGACCCAGTACTTC. Supplemented by reference TRBV7-6 and TRBJ2-5, the full variable domain reads GAGVSQSPRYKVTKRGQDVALRCDPISGHVSLYWYRQALGQGPEFLTYFNYEAQQDKSGLPNDRFSAERPEGSISTLTIQRTEQRDSAMYRCASSSLSETQYFGPGTRLLVL.

The chain recombines TRBV27 with TRBJ1-3; D is ambiguous. The CDR3 extends over 13 amino acids. Germline lookup yields CDR1 MNHEY and CDR2 SMNVEV (reference sequence). Trimming removed 6 bases from V and 1 base from J, with 7 bases in between. CDR3 region: CASRGNSGNTIYF. In DNA form, the CDR3 reads TGTGCCAGCAGAGGAAATTCTGGAAACACCATATATTTT.

The chain links TRBV21-1 to TRBJ2-7; TRBD1 is the table's D call, not checked against the DNA. TRBV21-1 has pseudogene status. This CDR3 has 12 residues. Here the CDR3 DNA reads TGTGCCAGGGGGGAATGGACCTACGAGCAGTACGTC. Encoded protein: CARGEWTYEQYV.

This clonotype appeared a few times. CDR3 sequence reads: CASSYGTEPREQYF. CDR3 coding DNA: TGCGCCAGCAGCTATGGGACGGAACCCCGGGAGCAGTACTTC. This chain links TRBV5-1 with TRBJ2-7; D may match TRBD1 or TRBD2 (5 bases each). The germline gives CDR1 SGHRS, CDR2 YFSETQ. The ends were cut back, 3 bases at V and 7 bases at J, with 17 bases in the middle. The CDR3 runs to 14 residues.

This clonotype was detected a few times. This rearrangement joins TRBV5-1 to TRBJ1-1; tentatively, D is TRBD1 (6 bases). Trimming cost V 3 bases and J 5 bases, with 17 bases left between them. Germline V gene sequence: CDR1 SGHRS, CDR2 YFSETQ. The CDR3 totals 15 residues. This chain's CDR3 is CASSSKTGLETEAFF. The DNA of the CDR3 is TGCGCCAGCAGCTCAAAAACAGGGTTGGAAACTGAAGCTTTCTTT.

This clonotype was counted a few times. This chain joins TRBV7-8 and TRBJ1-4; 10 nucleotides line up with TRBD1. This CDR3 spans 16 amino acids. The germline CDR1 and CDR2 sequences are SGHVS and FQNEAQ. The V segment lost 8 bases and the J segment 5 bases; nucleotides outside the gene matches: 11. CDR3 coding DNA: TGTGCCAGCGGAGTCGGGACAGGGGCCCCGAATGAAAAACTGTTTTTT. It is translated as CASGVGTGAPNEKLFF.

This clonotype has more than one count but fewer than ten. The chain has TRBV25-1 and TRBJ2-3; 8 bases are a match to TRBD2. The CDR3 extends over 15 amino acids. Germline V gene sequence: CDR1 MGHDK, CDR2 SYGVNS. V dropped 4 bases and J dropped 5; count of bases not matched to a gene: 8. Written as DNA, the CDR3 is TGTGCCAGCAGTGCCCGCGGGGGGCCCCTAGATACGCAGTATTTT. Its translation: CASSARGGPLDTQYF.

This clonotype was seen a few times. This chain uses TRBV6-5 with TRBJ2-6; D assignment may be TRBD1 or TRBD2 (5 bases each). Trimming left V 6 bases short and J 4 bases short, with 25 bases between. Germline values: CDR1 MNHEY, CDR2 SVGAGI. There are 19 residues in the CDR3. The CDR3: CASRLSGTPSYSGANVLTF. The CDR3, as DNA: TGTGCCAGCAGACTTTCCGGGACCCCTTCGTATAGCGGGGCCAACGTCCTGACTTTC.

This clonotype was picked up a small number of times. This chain uses TRBV5-1 with TRBJ1-2, with 7 bases lining up with TRBD1. Trimming removed 5 bases from V and 5 bases from J; junction bases left unmatched: 6. The germline V gene encodes CDR1 SGHRS and CDR2 YFSETQ. The CDR3 loop spans 13 amino acids. Written as DNA, the CDR3 is TGCGCCAGCAGAAAGACAGGGTCGTATGGCTACACCTTC. Protein sequence: CASRKTGSYGYTF.

The rearrangement uses TRBV6-6 and TRBJ1-1; D unclear. The CDR3 loop spans 15 amino acids. V lost 11 bases and J 0 bases, leaving 19 bases between the germline ends. Germline V CDR1 and CDR2: MNHNY, SVGAGI (reference sequence). The CDR3 nucleotides are TGTGCCGGCTCTCCCGGGAATCACATGAACACTGAAGCTTTCTTT. Translating it yields CAGSPGNHMNTEAFF.

This clonotype was observed a few times. The chain carries TRBV7-6 and TRBJ2-7, with 7 bases identical to TRBD1. The CDR3 sequence is 14 residues long. J lost 6 bases, V lost 5 bases, and 10 bases had no gene match. Germline lookup yields CDR1 SGHVS and CDR2 FNYEAQ. The chain's CDR3 is CASSQTGLLTEQYF. The CDR3 DNA is TGTGCCAGCAGCCAGACAGGGCTCCTTACCGAGCAGTACTTC.

The gene calls are TRBV12-3 or TRBV12-4 and TRBJ2-4; D is perhaps TRBD1 or TRBD2 (6 bases each). V was clipped by 6 bases and J by 6 bases, with 21 bases between them. The CDR3 covers 16 residues. The CDR3 reads CASSVSSGGLLNIQYF. Written as DNA, the CDR3 is TGTGCCAGCAGCGTCTCTTCCGGGGGCCTACTAAACATTCAGTACTTC.